These T cell receptor beta chains were read from a single sample in a study of T cell responses to AZD1222 COVID-19 vaccine. TCRdb keeps only in-frame clones here, not all; method: immunoSEQ multiplex PCR. The sample consists of about 110,000 clones, 70% to 90% of them appearing once. Sequenced material: peripheral blood, taken on day 0 of AZD1222 vaccination. The receptors shown here come from an adult in good health. Both conserved end residues are part of each CDR3. The order of the fields is clone size, J gene, V gene, D gene, CDR3 protein. The D gene is left open where the match is weak. The listing skips clone size in some rows; elsewhere it reads once, few, many or a size class.

once,TRBJ2-6,TRBV7-3,.,CASSLTVLSGANVLTF
once,TRBJ2-1,TRBV6-5,.,CASNKRTADNEQFF
.,TRBJ1-4,TRBV24-1,.,CATSDAGRNEKLFF
.,TRBJ1-5,TRBV19,TRBD1,CASSSDRGAGQPQHF
.,TRBJ1-5,TRBV28,TRBD1,CASSPPQGARQPQHF
.,TRBJ1-5,TRBV3-1/TRBV3-2,.,CASSQGSNQPQHF
.,TRBJ2-2,TRBV19,TRBD1,CASKSPGQRAGELFF
.,TRBJ2-7,TRBV6-6,TRBD2,CASKGSGRLNEQYF
.,TRBJ2-5,TRBV3-1/TRBV3-2,.,CASSQASTPETQYF
.,TRBJ2-7,TRBV6-5,.,CASSSPVGGVYEQYF
.,TRBJ1-4,TRBV29-1,.,CSVGGTVNEKLFF
.,TRBJ2-3,TRBV7-3,.,CASSLNRRDTQYF
.,TRBJ2-5,TRBV6-5,.,CASSYSRKGETQYF
.,TRBJ1-5,TRBV28,TRBD1,CASSRGQGDQPQHF
.,TRBJ1-1,TRBV7-3,.,CASSNGPNTEAFF
.,TRBJ2-1,TRBV9,TRBD2,CASSVAAGAGVYNEQFF
.,TRBJ1-1,TRBV5-1,.,CASSLETGTEAFF
.,TRBJ2-3,TRBV6-5,TRBD2,CASSYRGLSRTDTQYF
.,TRBJ2-7,TRBV4-1,.,CASSQDVEGGEQYF
.,TRBJ1-5,TRBV5-8,.,CASSPDRQNSNQPQHF
.,TRBJ1-3,TRBV28,.,CASSLLVGTGNTIYF
medium-sized,TRBJ1-1,TRBV6-2/TRBV6-3,.,CASSTPVGRNTEAFF
.,TRBJ1-2,TRBV6-5,.,CASSYQGRANYGYTF
.,TRBJ2-7,TRBV5-1,.,CASSLGRTGGSYEQYF
.,TRBJ1-5,TRBV7-2,.,CASSLRQGYNQPQHF
.,TRBJ2-2,TRBV7-3,TRBD1,CASSPASGTDTGELFF
.,TRBJ2-3,TRBV29-1,.,CSVVAGGTDTQYF
.,TRBJ2-5,TRBV5-1,TRBD2,CASSPSGGEEETQYF
.,TRBJ1-5,TRBV6-1,.,CASSDRYNQPQHF
.,TRBJ1-2,TRBV14,.,CASSLGRASGYTF
.,TRBJ1-6,TRBV20-1,TRBD1,CSASLRGNSPLHF
few,TRBJ2-7,TRBV6-5,.,CASRTGGSYEQYF
.,TRBJ2-5,TRBV28,.,CASSLPGQNQETQYF
.,TRBJ1-1,TRBV5-1,.,CASSQARRSEAFF
.,TRBJ2-7,TRBV28,.,CASTVETNAYEQYF
few,TRBJ1-2,TRBV2,.,CASSQNGANYGYTF
.,TRBJ2-5,TRBV28,TRBD1,CASRRQGRSQETQYF
.,TRBJ1-5,TRBV4-1,.,CASSYRAGDSNQPQHF
.,TRBJ2-7,TRBV7-8,.,CASSFSTRSGEQYF
.,TRBJ2-2,TRBV11-2,TRBD2,CASSKTPSGTNTGELFF
.,TRBJ2-7,TRBV6-5,TRBD2,CASSYRGLGPYEQYF
.,TRBJ2-2,TRBV19,TRBD2,CASSIGASGITGELFF
.,TRBJ2-7,TRBV27,TRBD2,CATRQRLAGRRRDEQYF
.,TRBJ1-5,TRBV5-6,.,CASSLGPPSDQPQHF